A single sample is the source of the 30 T cell receptor beta chains below, sequenced in a study of blood T cell repertoires in COVID-19. The data were produced by immunoSEQ multiplex PCR, yet TCRdb's version contains in-frame clones alone and is incomplete. The sample has 150,000 or so clones; about 89% are singletons. Sequenced sample: peripheral blood. The receptors originated from a man aged 45-60 years with acute or convalescent COVID-19.

The rearrangement uses TRBV19 and TRBJ1-2; 7 positions agree with TRBD1. With V trimmed by 6 bases and J by 3 bases, 4 bases remained unmatched. The germline V gene encodes CDR1 LNHDA and CDR2 SQIVND (reference sequence). CDR3 length: 13 residues. The DNA for the CDR3 is TGTGCCAGTAGGTCTACAGGGGACTATGGCTACACCTTC. This codes for CASRSTGDYGYTF.

V and J are TRBV28 and TRBJ2-3, with 8 bases aligning to TRBD1. Trimming took 5 bases from V and 7 from J; bases not matched to a gene: 11. Germline V gene sequence: CDR1 MDHEN, CDR2 SYDVKM. The CDR3 spans 15 residues. The CDR3 here is CASSQGTGWENTQYF. The CDR3 DNA reads as TGTGCCAGCAGTCAAGGGACAGGCTGGGAGAATACGCAGTATTTT.

This rearrangement joins TRBV7-2 to TRBJ1-2, with D possibly matching TRBD1 (6 bases). CDR3 length: 13 amino acids. Germline CDR1 is SGHTA and CDR2 is FQGNSA. V lost 2 bases and J 2 bases, leaving 6 bases between the germline ends. This CDR3 reads CASSLQGNYGYTF. The DNA of the CDR3 is TGTGCCAGCAGCTTACAGGGGAACTATGGCTACACCTTC.

The chain couples TRBV5-5 to TRBJ1-1; 9 positions agree with TRBD1. After removal of 5 bases from V and 3 bases from J, the junction contained 5 bases not matched to a gene. CDR3 length: 14 residues. CDR1 is SGHKS, CDR2 YYEKEE, per germline (reference sequence). The CDR3 coding sequence is TGTGCCAGCAGTTTCGGACAGGGGTACACTGAAGCTTTCTTT. Residues: CASSFGQGYTEAFF.

This chain links TRBV7-2 with TRBJ2-1, with 8 bases that match TRBD2. V trimming: 2 bases; J trimming: 5 bases; junction bases outside the gene matches: 5. From germline, CDR1 is SGHTA and CDR2 FQGNSA. The CDR3 loop spans 15 amino acids. Here the CDR3 DNA reads TGTGCCAGCAGCTTAAAAGCGGGGGCGAACAATGAGCAGTTCTTC. Protein product: CASSLKAGANNEQFF.

V usage is TRBV6-6 and J usage is TRBJ1-1; no definite D call. V lost 8 bases, J lost 1 base, and 11 bases lay in between. Germline loops: CDR1 MNHNY, CDR2 SVGAGI (reference sequence). This CDR3 is 13 amino acids long. The CDR3 reads CASETAGNTEAFF. Here the CDR3 DNA reads TGTGCCAGCGAAACAGCAGGGAACACTGAAGCTTTCTTT.

The gene calls are TRBV5-4 and TRBJ2-7; 9 positions match TRBD1. This CDR3 has 13 amino acids. The V segment lost 4 bases and the J segment 7 bases; nucleotides outside the gene matches: 6. Germline CDR1 is SGHNT and CDR2 is YYREEE (reference sequence). As DNA, the CDR3 is TGTGCCAGCAGCCGGGACAGGGAGAGGGAGCAGTACTTC. Translation: CASSRDREREQYF.

The chain links TRBV9 to TRBJ2-1; D gene ambiguous. This CDR3 region has 15 residues. CDR1 is SGDLS and CDR2 is YYNGEE in the germline V gene. V dropped 0 bases and J dropped 0 bases, with 7 bases sitting between them. CDR3 bases: TGTGCCAGCAGCGTAGGACATAGCTCCTACAATGAGCAGTTCTTC. Encoded protein: CASSVGHSSYNEQFF.

This sequence joins TRBV9 and TRBJ2-5; 13 bases match TRBD2. The V gene's germline CDR1 is SGDLS and CDR2 YYNGEE. After removal of 0 bases from V and 7 bases from J, the junction contained 6 bases not matched to a gene. This CDR3 has 16 residues. CDR3 nucleotides: TGTGCCAGCAGCGTAGGGACTAGCGGGGGAGTTAGGACCCAGTACTTC. This translates into CASSVGTSGGVRTQYF.

The chain carries TRBV3-1 (or the pseudogene TRBV3-2) and TRBJ2-1, with a weak D call TRBD1 (6 bases). CDR1 and CDR2 from the germline V gene are LGHDT and YNNKEL (reference sequence). This CDR3 spans 16 amino acids. The ends were cut back, 3 bases at V and 3 bases at J, with 15 bases in the middle. CDR3: CASSHVAQGIYNEQFF. The CDR3 DNA reads as TGTGCCAGCAGCCATGTCGCGCAGGGGATCTACAATGAGCAGTTCTTC.

The chain links TRBV4-2 to TRBJ2-1; 8 bases are shared with TRBD2. Trimming at V came to 1 base and at J to 5 bases, leaving 7 bases not matched to a gene. The germline CDR1 and CDR2 sequences are LGHNA and YNFKEQ. The CDR3 runs 16 residues. CDR3 residues: CASSQVGTSGDNEQFF. Here the CDR3 DNA reads TGTGCCAGCAGCCAAGTGGGAACTAGCGGCGACAATGAGCAGTTCTTC.

The genes are TRBV6-2 or TRBV6-3 and TRBJ2-5; TRBD1 agrees at 9 bases. Unmatched junction bases numbered 9, after V lost 0 bases and J lost 1 base. Germline CDR1 is MNHEY and CDR2 is SVGEGT. This CDR3 contains 18 residues. CDR3 bases: TGTGCCAGCAGTTACTCCCCTTCCGGGACAGGGAGCCAAGAGACCCAGTACTTC. Amino acid sequence: CASSYSPSGTGSQETQYF.

The rearrangement uses TRBV3-1 (or the pseudogene TRBV3-2) and TRBJ1-3, with D unclear. Germline lookup yields CDR1 LGHDT and CDR2 YNNKEL (reference sequence). Trimming removed 4 bases from V and 4 bases from J, with 11 bases in between. This CDR3 has 14 amino acids. CDR3 residues: CASSPREAGNTIYF. The DNA for the CDR3 is TGTGCCAGCAGCCCGAGGGAGGCCGGAAACACCATATATTTT.

V and J are TRBV4-3 and TRBJ2-3, with D tentatively TRBD2 (5 bases). V was pared by 4 bases and J by 1 base, with 15 bases between. The CDR3 is 16 residues long. Germline V CDR1 and CDR2: LGHNA, YSLEER. CDR3 nucleotide sequence: TGCGCCAGCAGCCGAACGAGGGAAAGTGGCACAGATACGCAGTATTTT. Amino acids: CASSRTRESGTDTQYF.

V and J are TRBV4-3 and TRBJ2-1; D might be TRBD2 (6 bases). Trimming removed 4 bases at V and 7 bases at J, with 11 bases between. The CDR3 has 13 amino acids. Germline assignment: CDR1 LGHNA and CDR2 YSLEER. The CDR3 DNA follows: TGCGCCAGCAGCCTAATGGGGGGAAATGAGCAGTTCTTC. Translation: CASSLMGGNEQFF.

This chain links TRBV28 with TRBJ1-2; the D is unclear. Germline-derived CDR1 and CDR2 are MDHEN and SYDVKM. This CDR3 region has 13 residues. V was trimmed by 4 bases and J by 8 bases, leaving 14 bases between them. Here the CDR3 DNA reads TGTGCCAGCAGTTCCCCCGTGGACTGGGGCTACACCTTC. The encoded protein is CASSSPVDWGYTF.

The chain couples TRBV6-5 to TRBJ1-5; D might be TRBD1 (6 bases). Trimming left V 6 bases short and J 6 bases short, with 18 bases between. CDR3 length: 15 amino acids. Germline values: CDR1 MNHEY, CDR2 SVGAGI. Here the CDR3 reads CASRRSTGLGQPQHF. CDR3 nucleotide sequence: TGTGCCAGCAGGCGGAGTACAGGGTTGGGTCAGCCCCAGCATTTT.

CDR3 residues: CASSYSGRGRTEAFF. CDR3 DNA sequence: TGTGCCAGCAGTTACTCTGGCAGGGGGCGCACTGAAGCTTTCTTT. The chain joins TRBV6-5 to TRBJ1-1; 8 bases align to TRBD1. J gave up 4 bases and V 0 bases, and 4 bases lay outside the gene matches. The CDR3 covers 15 residues. In germline, CDR1 is MNHEY, CDR2 SVGAGI.

The chain is built from TRBV10-3 and TRBJ2-1, with 8 bases fitting TRBD2. Germline V lookup: CDR1 ENHRY, CDR2 SYGVKD. J was trimmed by 2 bases and V by 6 bases; bases with no gene match: 3. This CDR3 is 14 amino acids long. CDR3 sequence: CAISLAGTYNEQFF. The CDR3 DNA is TGTGCCATCAGCTTAGCGGGGACCTACAATGAGCAGTTCTTC.

This chain joins TRBV30 and TRBJ1-1, with 8 bases aligning to TRBD1. Germline assignment: CDR1 GTSNPN and CDR2 SVGIG (reference sequence). With 6 bases clipped from V and 1 base from J, the junction kept 16 bases outside the gene matches. The CDR3 extends over 17 amino acids. The CDR3 protein is CACRGSGTGTWNTEAFF. The CDR3 nucleotides read TGTGCCTGCCGTGGGTCCGGGACAGGAACATGGAACACTGAAGCTTTCTTT.

This rearrangement joins TRBV7-3 to TRBJ2-5, with D perhaps TRBD1 (6 bases). CDR1 is SGHTA, CDR2 FQGTGA, per germline. Trimming pared 4 bases from V and 5 bases from J, leaving 17 bases between. The CDR3 is made up of 15 amino acids. Here the CDR3 DNA reads TGTGCCAGCAGCTATGTACATAGTCAGGGGGAGACCCAGTACTTC. It is translated as CASSYVHSQGETQYF.

The chain uses TRBV5-5 and TRBJ1-2; D perhaps matches TRBD1 (6 bases). The CDR3 has 13 amino acids. Between the trimmed V and J ends, which lost 5 bases and 2 bases, there was a span of 10 bases. The germline gives CDR1 SGHKS, CDR2 YYEKEE (reference sequence). The CDR3 sequence: CASRWGPNYGYTF. The CDR3 DNA sequence: TGTGCCAGCAGGTGGGGGCCGAACTATGGCTACACCTTC.

The chain couples TRBV19 to TRBJ1-1, with D maybe TRBD1 (5 bases). This CDR3 contains 14 residues. Trimming cost V 4 bases and J 3 bases, with 12 bases left between them. CDR1 is LNHDA, CDR2 SQIVND, per germline (reference sequence). For the CDR3, the DNA is TGTGCCAGTAGTACACTACCGGGGGACACTGAAGCTTTCTTT. It is translated as CASSTLPGDTEAFF.

The chain carries TRBV23-1 and TRBJ2-7, with 8 bases fitting TRBD2. TRBV23-1 is given ORF status, its function remaining uncertain. With V trimmed by 9 bases and J by 4 bases, 11 bases remained unmatched. The CDR3 contains 14 residues. The CDR3 spells CASSPGGGSYEQYF. For the CDR3, the DNA is TGCGCCAGTTCCCCCGGGGGGGGTTCTTACGAGCAGTACTTC.

V is TRBV4-1 and J is TRBJ2-1, with 7 positions matching TRBD1. Trimming at V came to 1 base and at J to 7 bases, leaving 13 bases not matched to a gene. There are 17 residues in the CDR3. The germline gives CDR1 MGHRA, CDR2 YSYEKL. The CDR3 DNA follows: TGCGCCAGCAGCCAAGCTTGGAACGGGGCAGGGGGTAATGAGCAGTTCTTC. It is translated as CASSQAWNGAGGNEQFF.

The rearrangement uses TRBV3-1 (or the pseudogene TRBV3-2) and TRBJ2-1, with unresolved D. This CDR3 is 14 amino acids long. V lost 1 base to trimming and J lost 7 bases, with 11 bases between them. From germline, CDR1 is LGHDT and CDR2 YNNKEL (reference sequence). The CDR3 reads CASSQAFSPNEQFF. CDR3 bases: TGTGCCAGCAGCCAAGCTTTTTCCCCGAATGAGCAGTTCTTC.

Here the CDR3 reads CASSPPGGGLHEQYF. CDR3 nucleotides: TGTGCCAGCAGTCCCCCGGGAGGGGGGCTCCACGAGCAGTACTTC. V is TRBV28 and J is TRBJ2-7; 8 positions match TRBD2. Germline CDR1 reads MDHEN; CDR2 reads SYDVKM. This CDR3 comprises 15 residues. Germline trimming cut 5 bases from V and 5 bases from J; bases unmatched to any gene: 11.

This chain links TRBV2 with TRBJ2-1; TRBD2 aligns across 7 bases. The trim removed 3 bases at V and 4 bases at J, leaving 9 bases unmatched. The germline V gene has CDR1 SNHLY and CDR2 FYNNEI. The CDR3 runs to 16 residues. The CDR3 spells CASSDVGEGRYNEQFF. The CDR3 DNA sequence: TGTGCCAGCAGTGACGTTGGGGAGGGCCGTTACAATGAGCAGTTCTTC.

The V gene is TRBV30, the J gene TRBJ1-2, with 12 bases that match TRBD1. The CDR3 runs 17 residues. J lost 8 bases, V lost 0 bases, and 13 bases had no gene match. Germline V gene sequence: CDR1 GTSNPN, CDR2 SVGIG (reference sequence). The CDR3 DNA reads TGTGCCTGGAGTGTGGGATGGGGACAGGGGGCAGCGAAAGGCTACACCTTC. It is translated as CAWSVGWGQGAAKGYTF.

The J gene is TRBJ1-3, the V gene TRBV30, with no clear D. The CDR3 runs 12 residues. Per the germline V gene, CDR1 is GTSNPN and CDR2 is SVGIG (reference sequence). V lost 7 bases, J lost 3 bases, and 10 bases lay in between. CDR3 coding DNA: TGTGCCTCCTCAGCAGGTGGAAACACCATATATTTT. It encodes CASSAGGNTIYF.